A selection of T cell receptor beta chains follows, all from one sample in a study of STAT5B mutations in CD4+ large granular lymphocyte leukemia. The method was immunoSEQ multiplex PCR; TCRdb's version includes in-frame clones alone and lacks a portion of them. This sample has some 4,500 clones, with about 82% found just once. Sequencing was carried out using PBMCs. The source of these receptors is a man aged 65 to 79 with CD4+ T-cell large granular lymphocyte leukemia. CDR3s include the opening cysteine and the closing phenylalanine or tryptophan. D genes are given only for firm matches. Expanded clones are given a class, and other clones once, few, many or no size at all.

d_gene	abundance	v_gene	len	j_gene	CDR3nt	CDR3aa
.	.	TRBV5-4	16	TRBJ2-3	TGTGCCAGCAGCTTGGCCGCAACACGTTCCACAGATACGCAGTATTTT	CASSLAATRSTDTQYF
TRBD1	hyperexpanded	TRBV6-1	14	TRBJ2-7	TGTGCCAGCAGTTCAGCCGGGACAGACCTTGAGCAGTACTTC	CASSSAGTDLEQYF
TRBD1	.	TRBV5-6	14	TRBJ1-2	TGTGCCAGCAGCACGGACAGGCACTACTATGGCTACACCTTC	CASSTDRHYYGYTF
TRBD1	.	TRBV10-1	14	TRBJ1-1	TGCGCCAGCAGTGATCAACAGGGGTTCGCTGAAGCTTTCTTT	CASSDQQGFAEAFF
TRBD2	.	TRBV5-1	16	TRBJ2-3	TGCGCCAGCAGCCCTCCCAATCCACTAGCGTCAGATACGCAGTATTTT	CASSPPNPLASDTQYF
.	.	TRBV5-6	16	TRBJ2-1	TGTGCCAGCAGCCCGGTGGGGCGGGATCGGGGAAATGAGCAGTTCTTC	CASSPVGRDRGNEQFF
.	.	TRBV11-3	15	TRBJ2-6	TGTGCCAGCAGCTTAATGGGCTCTGGGGCCAACGTCCTGACTTTC	CASSLMGSGANVLTF
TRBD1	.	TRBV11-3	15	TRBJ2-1	TGTGCCAGCAGTCGCCGACAGGGCCCCTACAATGAGCAGTTCTTC	CASSRRQGPYNEQFF
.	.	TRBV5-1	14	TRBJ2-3	TGCGCCAGCAGCTTGGCCCAAAGGACAGATACGCAGTATTTT	CASSLAQRTDTQYF
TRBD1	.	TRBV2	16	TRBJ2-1	TGTGCCAGCAGTCAAGAGGGACAGGGCTCCTACAATGAGCAGTTCTTC	CASSQEGQGSYNEQFF
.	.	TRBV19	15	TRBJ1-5	TGTGCCAGTAGTATAGACAGGGGATCGACTCAGCCCCAGCATTTT	CASSIDRGSTQPQHF
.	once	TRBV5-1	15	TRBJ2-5	TGCGCCAGCAGCTTGCGGCAGGGGTGGGCAGAGACCCAGTACTTC	CASSLRQGWAETQYF
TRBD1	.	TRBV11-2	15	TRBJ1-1	TGTGCCAGCAGCTTATTGACAGGGACGAACACTGAAGCTTTCTTT	CASSLLTGTNTEAFF
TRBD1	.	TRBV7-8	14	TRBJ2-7	TGTGCCAGCAGCTTGACAGGGCAGACCTACGAGCAGTACTTC	CASSLTGQTYEQYF
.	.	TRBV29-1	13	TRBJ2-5	TGCAGCTCCAGCACAGGGAACCAAGAGACCCAGTACTTC	CSSSTGNQETQYF
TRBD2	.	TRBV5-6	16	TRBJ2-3	TGTGCCAGCAGCCTCTTACTAGCGGGAGGCACAGATACGCAGTATTTT	CASSLLLAGGTDTQYF
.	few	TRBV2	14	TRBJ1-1	TGTGCCAGCAGTGAAGTTACAGGAGGCACTGAAGCTTTCTTT	CASSEVTGGTEAFF
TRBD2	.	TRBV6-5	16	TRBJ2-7	TGTGCCAGCAGTTACTCGATGGAAACTAGCGGCTACGAGCAGTACTTC	CASSYSMETSGYEQYF
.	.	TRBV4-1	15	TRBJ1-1	TGCGCCAGCAGCTCCTCGGGGGGGATGAACACTGAAGCTTTCTTT	CASSSSGGMNTEAFF